What follows describes a single T cell receptor (beta chain). As yet, its antigen is unknown. This record comes from a study of T cells and Merkel cell carcinoma outcomes. Germline CDR1 PRHDT, CDR2 FYEKMQ (reference sequence). V was pared by 3 bases and J by 1 base, with 9 bases between. This CDR3 contains 14 residues. TCRdb keeps only in-frame clones here, not all; method: immunoSEQ multiplex PCR. This table has approximately 20,000 clones, over 70% appearing once. Whole-study findings and limits: Merkel cell carcinoma outcomes were reportedly predicted by repertoire and T-cell density.

Sequencing input: tumor tissue from Merkel cell carcinoma. The source is a human donor with Merkel cell carcinoma. The genes are TRBV13 and TRBJ1-2, with D unclear. The CDR3 protein is CASSLSDGNYGYTF. In DNA, the CDR3 is TGTGCCAGCAGCTTGAGCGACGGTAACTATGGCTACACCTTC.